A single sample gave rise to the 8 T cell receptor beta chains below, sequenced in a study of CD8 T cells in Susac syndrome. RNA, at about 0.5 to 1 ug, was reverse transcribed with random hexamers. From the immunoSEQ multiplex PCR reads, TCRdb called clonotypes with MiXCR, one entry per CDR3 protein. The sample has 160,000 or so distinct CDR3 sequences; 94% are singletons. The sequencing input was CD4+ T cells from PBMCs. These receptors were obtained from a human donor with multiple sclerosis.

This rearrangement joins TRBV6-5 to TRBJ2-1; a possible D gene is TRBD1 (6 bases). The CDR3 runs to 14 residues. V was trimmed by 0 bases and J by 7 bases, leaving 10 bases between them. The V gene's germline CDR1 is MNHEY and CDR2 SVGAGI. For the CDR3, the DNA is TGTGCCAGCAGTTACTCGCAGGGGCGGAATGAGCAGTTCTTC. Its translation is CASSYSQGRNEQFF.

The J gene is TRBJ2-3, the V gene TRBV3-1; D possibly corresponds to TRBD2 (6 bases). The CDR3 covers 13 residues. Trimming stripped 4 bases from V and 2 bases from J, with 7 bases between. Germline V gives CDR1 LGHDT, CDR2 YNNKEL (reference sequence). CDR3 in amino acids: CASSRDFTDTQYF. DNA of the CDR3: TGTGCCAGCAGCCGGGACTTCACAGATACGCAGTATTTT.

CDR3 DNA sequence: TGCAGTGCTATACCGGGACTAGCCCAAGAGACCCAGTACTTC. Its translation is CSAIPGLAQETQYF. The chain recombines TRBV20-1 with TRBJ2-5, with TRBD2 matching over 9 bases. In germline, CDR1 is DFQATT, CDR2 SNEGSKA (reference sequence). With 4 bases clipped from V and 1 base from J, the junction kept 4 bases outside the gene matches. This CDR3 is 14 amino acids long.

The gene calls are TRBV5-1 and TRBJ1-2, with unresolved D. The CDR3 sequence is 14 residues long. V gave up 0 bases and J gave up 6 bases, with 12 bases separating them. The germline V gene has CDR1 SGHRS and CDR2 YFSETQ. The DNA of the CDR3 is TGCGCCAGCAGCTTGGAGTCCCAGCAGAATGGCTACACCTTC. It translates to CASSLESQQNGYTF.

This clonotype has only one observation. This sequence joins TRBV10-3 and TRBJ1-5, with D perhaps TRBD1 (6 bases). Germline V gives CDR1 ENHRY, CDR2 SYGVKD. The CDR3 has 13 amino acids. Trimming pared 6 bases from V and 4 bases from J, leaving 10 bases between. CDR3 in amino acids: CAIREQGNQPQHF. For the CDR3, the DNA is TGTGCCATCAGGGAGCAGGGGAATCAGCCCCAGCATTTT.

This chain connects TRBV3-1 to TRBJ2-5; TRBD2 might be the D (6 bases). The CDR3 length is 16 residues. Germline V gene lookup returns CDR1 LGHDT and CDR2 YNNKEL (reference sequence). The V end was cut by 4 bases, the J end by 0 bases, with 15 bases between. The CDR3 protein is CASSLAWLANQETQYF. CDR3 coding DNA: TGTGCCAGCAGCCTAGCCTGGCTAGCGAACCAAGAGACCCAGTACTTC.

The V and J genes are TRBV20-1 and TRBJ1-1; TRBD1 is a possible D gene (5 bases). V was trimmed by 5 bases and J by 2 bases, leaving 12 bases between them. Germline V gives CDR1 DFQATT, CDR2 SNEGSKA (reference sequence). The CDR3 contains 13 residues. The chain's CDR3 is CSAGPDRNTEAFF. The CDR3 DNA follows: TGCAGTGCTGGACCAGACAGAAACACTGAAGCTTTCTTT.

This clonotype was seen once. The rearrangement uses TRBV16 and TRBJ1-5; weak D call: TRBD1 (5 bases). Per germline, CDR1 KGHSY and CDR2 FQNENV. The CDR3 loop spans 13 amino acids. Trimming removed 7 bases from V and 5 bases from J, with 12 bases in between. In DNA, the CDR3 is TGTGCCAGCAACGACAGTCCTTATCAGCCCCAGCATTTT. Protein product: CASNDSPYQPQHF.